The present T cell receptor beta chain was sequenced within a study of blood T cell repertoires in COVID-19. Germline assignment: CDR1 MRHNA and CDR2 SNTAGT. The CDR3 consists of 12 residues. V was shortened by 6 bases and J by 6 bases, with 11 bases between the two germline ends. This table comes from immunoSEQ multiplex PCR, and its TCRdb copy is limited to in-frame clones, with some not included. The sample consists of about 250,000 clones, 70% to 90% of them appearing once. The chain combines TRBV6-4 with TRBJ1-1, with D unclear. This receptor was obtained from a man aged 18-30 years with active or convalescent COVID-19. The material sequenced was peripheral blood. The CDR3 region is CASRTAQAEAFF. Written as DNA, the CDR3 is TGTGCCAGCAGGACCGCCCAGGCTGAAGCTTTCTTT.